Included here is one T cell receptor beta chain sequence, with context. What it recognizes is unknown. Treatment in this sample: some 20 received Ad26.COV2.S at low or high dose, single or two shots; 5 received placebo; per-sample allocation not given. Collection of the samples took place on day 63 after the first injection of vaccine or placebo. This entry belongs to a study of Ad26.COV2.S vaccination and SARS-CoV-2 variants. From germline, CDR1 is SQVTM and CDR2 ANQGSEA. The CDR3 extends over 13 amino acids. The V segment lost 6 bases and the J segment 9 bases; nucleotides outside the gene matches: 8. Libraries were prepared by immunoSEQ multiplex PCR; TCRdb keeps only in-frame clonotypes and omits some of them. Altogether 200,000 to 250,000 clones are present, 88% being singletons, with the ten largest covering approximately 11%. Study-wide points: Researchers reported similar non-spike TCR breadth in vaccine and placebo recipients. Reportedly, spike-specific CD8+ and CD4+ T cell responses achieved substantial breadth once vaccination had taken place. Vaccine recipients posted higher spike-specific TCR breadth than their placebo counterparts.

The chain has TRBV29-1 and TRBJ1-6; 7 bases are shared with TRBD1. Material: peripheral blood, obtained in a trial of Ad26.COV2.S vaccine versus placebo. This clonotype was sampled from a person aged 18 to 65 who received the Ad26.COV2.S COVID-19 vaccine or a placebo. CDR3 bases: TGCAGCGTCAGAGACAGGGAAGCTTCACCCCTCCACTTT. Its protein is CSVRDREASPLHF.